The 14 T cell receptor beta chains given below trace back to one sample, sequenced in a study of CD8+CD57+ T cells in acquired aplastic anemia. Template material for TCR beta VDJ and CDR3 profiling consisted of genomic DNA. MiXCR, applied by TCRdb to the reads, yields one record per CDR3 protein. The sample consists of 200,000 to 250,000 distinct CDR3 sequences, 55% to 65% of them appearing once. For sequencing, patients were chosen who had shown expansion of CD8+CD57+ cells by flow cytometry. Sequenced: sorted CD4+, CD8+, or CD8+CD57+ T cells (not recorded which) from PBMCs. The receptors shown here come from a human donor with aplastic anemia.

Ten or more counts support this clonotype. The chain combines TRBV15 with TRBJ1-2; D is possibly TRBD1 (5 bases). V lost 1 base and J lost 5, with 14 bases in between. The CDR3 totals 15 residues. The germline V gene has CDR1 LNHNV and CDR2 YYDKDF (reference sequence). The CDR3 DNA is TGTGCCACCAGCAGAGGGCCGGGGGGTGGATATGGCTACACCTTC. It specifies CATSRGPGGGYGYTF.

This chain uses TRBV7-9 with TRBJ1-5; D uncertain. Trimming stripped 3 bases from V and 3 bases from J, with 9 bases between. Germline assignment: CDR1 SEHNR and CDR2 FQNEAQ (reference sequence). The length of the CDR3 is 14 residues. The chain's CDR3 is CASSLVGINQPQHF. DNA of the CDR3: TGTGCCAGCAGCTTGGTCGGAATCAATCAGCCCCAGCATTTT.

The chain has TRBV2 and TRBJ2-2; tentative D call: TRBD1 (5 bases). The V and J ends lost 6 bases and 1 base respectively, with 9 bases between them. The CDR3 extends over 14 amino acids. Germline loops: CDR1 SNHLY, CDR2 FYNNEI. CDR3 nucleotides: TGTGCCAGCAGGGGCAGGGTGAACACCGGGGAGCTGTTTTTT. Protein product: CASRGRVNTGELFF.

This clonotype was seen more than once but under ten times. The chain joins TRBV29-1 to TRBJ1-1, with 7 bases fitting TRBD1. Trimming cost V 4 bases and J 0 bases; bases outside gene matches: 2. This CDR3 spans 13 amino acids. The germline V gene has CDR1 SQVTM and CDR2 ANQGSEA. The CDR3 is CSVADRLNTEAFF. The CDR3 DNA reads as TGCAGCGTTGCGGACAGGTTGAACACTGAAGCTTTCTTT.

The chain carries TRBV15 and TRBJ2-7, with no clear D. Trimming removed 2 bases at V and 4 bases at J, with 9 bases between. The CDR3 is 13 amino acids. Germline V gene lookup returns CDR1 LNHNV and CDR2 YYDKDF (reference sequence). CDR3 sequence (DNA): TGTGCCACCAGCAGATCAGTCGATTACGAGCAGTACTTC. It specifies CATSRSVDYEQYF. The full variable domain, its missing parts supplied by reference TRBV15 and TRBJ2-7, is DAMVIQNPRYQVTQFGKPVTLSCSQTLNHNVMYWYQQKSSQAPKLLFHYYDKDFNNEADTPDNFQSRRPNTSFCFLDIRSPGLGDTAMYLCATSRSVDYEQYFGPGTRLTVT.

The chain combines TRBV15 with TRBJ2-1, with D possibly called TRBD1 or TRBD2 (6 bases each). The germline V and J ends were trimmed by 3 bases and 2 bases, with 14 bases remaining between them. CDR1 LNHNV and CDR2 YYDKDF come from the germline V gene (reference sequence). The CDR3 has 16 amino acids. In DNA, the CDR3 is TGTGCCACCAGCAGCGAGGGGGGCCTACCCTACAATGAGCAGTTCTTC. It specifies CATSSEGGLPYNEQFF.

The chain has TRBV9 and TRBJ1-1; 11 positions agree with TRBD1. V lost 5 bases to trimming and J lost 5 bases; unmatched junction nucleotides: 2. In germline, CDR1 is SGDLS, CDR2 YYNGEE. The CDR3 covers 13 residues. CDR3 amino acids: CASSGDRGTEAFF. Here the CDR3 DNA reads TGTGCCAGCAGTGGGGACAGGGGGACTGAAGCTTTCTTT. The full variable domain, in which reference TRBV9 and TRBJ1-1 provide the parts outside the CDR3, is DSGVTQTPKHLITATGQRVTLRCSPRSGDLSVYWYQQSLDQGLQFLIQYYNGEERAKGNILERFSAQQFPDLHSELNLSSLELGDSALYFCASSGDRGTEAFFGQGTRLTVV.

The table lists this clonotype with a few counts. This rearrangement joins TRBV25-1 to TRBJ2-7, with D perhaps assigned TRBD1 or TRBD2 (7 bases each). The ends were cut back, 1 base at V and 2 bases at J, with 12 bases in the middle. This CDR3 spans 15 amino acids. Germline V gene data show CDR1 as MGHDK and CDR2 as SYGVNS. The CDR3 sequence is CASSESQGGAYEQYF. In DNA, the CDR3 is TGTGCCAGCAGTGAATCCCAGGGGGGGGCCTACGAGCAGTACTTC.

This sequence joins TRBV10-1 and TRBJ2-3, with a weak D call TRBD2 (6 bases). The V end was cut by 0 bases, the J end by 6 bases, with 16 bases between. Germline-derived CDR1 and CDR2 are WNHNN and SYGVQD (reference sequence). The CDR3 is 16 residues long. CDR3: CASSESGQGGSDTQYF. In DNA form, the CDR3 reads TGCGCCAGCAGTGAGTCGGGGCAGGGAGGATCGGATACGCAGTATTTT.

This clonotype appeared a single time. The chain links TRBV20-1 to TRBJ1-3; D unresolved. The CDR3 runs 14 residues. From germline, CDR1 is DFQATT and CDR2 SNEGSKA (reference sequence). Trimming removed 0 bases at V and 0 bases at J, with 6 bases between. The CDR3 nucleotides are TGCAGTGCTAGAGACGGCAGCTCTGGAAACACCATATATTTT. Protein product: CSARDGSSGNTIYF.

The rearrangement uses TRBV7-9 and TRBJ2-7; 7 nucleotides agree with TRBD2. The CDR3 has 16 amino acids. Trimming took 2 bases from V and 5 from J; bases not matched to a gene: 12. Germline V gene lookup returns CDR1 SEHNR and CDR2 FQNEAQ (reference sequence). This chain's CDR3 is CASSLNPSGGLNEQYF. The CDR3 DNA is TGTGCCAGCAGCTTAAATCCTAGCGGAGGGCTTAACGAGCAGTACTTC.

The chain has TRBV2 and TRBJ2-3; D not certain. V was pared by 6 bases and J by 6 bases, with 13 bases between. This CDR3 has 13 amino acids. CDR1 and CDR2 (germline): SNHLY, FYNNEI. The CDR3 here is CASSRPIADTQYF. CDR3 coding DNA: TGTGCCAGCAGCAGGCCAATTGCGGATACGCAGTATTTT.

This chain uses TRBV5-1 with TRBJ1-1, with D uncertain. The CDR3 spans 14 residues. V was cut by 0 bases and J by 5 bases, with 11 bases left in between. Per germline, CDR1 SGHRS and CDR2 YFSETQ. The CDR3, as DNA: TGCGCCAGCAGCTTGGAGGGAGGGTCAACTGAAGCTTTCTTT. Its translation: CASSLEGGSTEAFF. The whole variable domain, filled in from reference TRBV5-1 and TRBJ1-1, reads KAGVTQTPRYLIKTRGQQVTLSCSPISGHRSVSWYQQTPGQGLQFLFEYFSETQRNKGNFPGRFSGRQFSNSRSEMNVSTLELGDSALYLCASSLEGGSTEAFFGQGTRLTVV.

CDR3 in amino acids: CASATGRQETQYF. In DNA, the CDR3 is TGTGCCAGTGCGACGGGGAGACAAGAGACCCAGTACTTC. The chain couples TRBV19 to TRBJ2-5, with a tentative D call TRBD2 (5 bases). V lost 8 bases and J 2 bases, leaving 12 bases between the germline ends. CDR1 LNHDA and CDR2 SQIVND come from the germline V gene (reference sequence). The length of the CDR3 is 13 residues.